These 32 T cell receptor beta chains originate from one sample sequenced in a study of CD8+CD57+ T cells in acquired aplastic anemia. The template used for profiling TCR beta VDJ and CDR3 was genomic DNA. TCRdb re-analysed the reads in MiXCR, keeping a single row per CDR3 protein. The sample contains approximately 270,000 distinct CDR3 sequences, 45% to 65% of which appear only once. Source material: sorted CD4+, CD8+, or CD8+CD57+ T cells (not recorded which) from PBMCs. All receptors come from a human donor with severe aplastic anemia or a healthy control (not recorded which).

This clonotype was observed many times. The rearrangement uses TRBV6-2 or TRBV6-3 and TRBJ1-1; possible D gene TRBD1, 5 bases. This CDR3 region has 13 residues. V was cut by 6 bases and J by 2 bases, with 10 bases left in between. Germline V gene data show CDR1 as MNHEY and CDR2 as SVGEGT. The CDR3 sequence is CASSPTENTEAFF. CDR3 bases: TGTGCCAGCAGCCCGACAGAAAACACTGAAGCTTTCTTT.

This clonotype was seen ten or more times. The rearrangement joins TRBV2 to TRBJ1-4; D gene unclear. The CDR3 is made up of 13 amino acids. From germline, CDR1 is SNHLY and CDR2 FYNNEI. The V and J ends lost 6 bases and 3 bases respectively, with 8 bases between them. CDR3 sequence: CASRTIPNEKLFF. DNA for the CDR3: TGTGCCAGCAGGACCATACCTAATGAAAAACTGTTTTTT.

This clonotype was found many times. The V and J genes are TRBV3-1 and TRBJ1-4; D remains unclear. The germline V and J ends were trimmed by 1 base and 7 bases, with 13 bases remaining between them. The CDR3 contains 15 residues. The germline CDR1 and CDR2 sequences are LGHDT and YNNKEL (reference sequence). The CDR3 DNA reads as TGTGCCAGCAGCCAAGTCTGGCGGCGGAGTGAAAAACTGTTTTTT. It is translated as CASSQVWRRSEKLFF.

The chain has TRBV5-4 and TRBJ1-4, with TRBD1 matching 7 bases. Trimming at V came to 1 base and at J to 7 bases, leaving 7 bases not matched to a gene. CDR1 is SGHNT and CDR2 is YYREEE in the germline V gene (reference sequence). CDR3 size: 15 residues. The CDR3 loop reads CASSLTGAASEKLFF. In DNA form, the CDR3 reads TGTGCCAGCAGCTTGACAGGGGCTGCGAGTGAAAAACTGTTTTTT. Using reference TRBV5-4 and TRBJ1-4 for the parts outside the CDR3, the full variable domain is ETGVTQSPTHLIKTRGQQVTLRCSSQSGHNTVSWYQQALGQGPQFIFQYYREEENGRGNFPPRFSGLQFPNYSSELNVNALELDDSALYLCASSLTGAASEKLFFGSGTQLSVL.

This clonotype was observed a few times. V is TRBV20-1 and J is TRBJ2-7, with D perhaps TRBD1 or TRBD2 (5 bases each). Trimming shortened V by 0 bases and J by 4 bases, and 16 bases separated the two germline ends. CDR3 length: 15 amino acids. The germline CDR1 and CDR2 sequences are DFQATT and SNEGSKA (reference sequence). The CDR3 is CSARDRSAGRYEQYF. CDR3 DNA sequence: TGCAGTGCTAGAGATCGGTCGGCAGGGAGATACGAGCAGTACTTC.

The CDR3 sequence: CATQGTWRYGYTF. DNA for the CDR3: TGTGCCACCCAAGGGACATGGCGCTATGGCTACACCTTC. The chain carries TRBV6-5 and TRBJ1-2; D perhaps matches TRBD1 (6 bases). V dropped 10 bases and J dropped 4 bases, with 16 bases sitting between them. CDR3 length: 13 residues. The germline V gene encodes CDR1 MNHEY and CDR2 SVGAGI.

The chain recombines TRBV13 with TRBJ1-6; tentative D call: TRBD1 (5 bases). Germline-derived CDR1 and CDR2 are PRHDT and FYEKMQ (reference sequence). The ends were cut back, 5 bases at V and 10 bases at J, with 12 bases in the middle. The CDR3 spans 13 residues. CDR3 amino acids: CASSQRGGSPLHF. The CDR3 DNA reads TGTGCCAGCAGCCAGCGCGGGGGGTCACCCCTCCACTTT.

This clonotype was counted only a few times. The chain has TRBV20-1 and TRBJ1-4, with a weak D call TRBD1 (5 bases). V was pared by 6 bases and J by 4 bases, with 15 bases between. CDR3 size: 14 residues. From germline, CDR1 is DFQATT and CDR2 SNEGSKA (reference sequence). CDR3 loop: CSARKTALNEKLFF. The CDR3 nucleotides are TGCAGTGCCAGAAAGACAGCGCTTAATGAAAAACTGTTTTTT.

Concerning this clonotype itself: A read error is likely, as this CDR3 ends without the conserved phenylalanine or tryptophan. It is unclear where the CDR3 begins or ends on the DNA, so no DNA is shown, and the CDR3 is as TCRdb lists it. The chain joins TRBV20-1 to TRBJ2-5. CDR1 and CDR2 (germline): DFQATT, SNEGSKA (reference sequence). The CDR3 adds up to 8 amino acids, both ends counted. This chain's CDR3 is CSASPRTS.

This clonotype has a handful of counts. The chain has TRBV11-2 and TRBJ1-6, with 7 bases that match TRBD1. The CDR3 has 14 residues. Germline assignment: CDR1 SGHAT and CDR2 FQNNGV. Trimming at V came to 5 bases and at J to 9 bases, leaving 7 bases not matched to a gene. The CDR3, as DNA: TGTGCCAGCAGCCCCCGGGACAGCACTTCACCCCTCCACTTT. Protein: CASSPRDSTSPLHF.

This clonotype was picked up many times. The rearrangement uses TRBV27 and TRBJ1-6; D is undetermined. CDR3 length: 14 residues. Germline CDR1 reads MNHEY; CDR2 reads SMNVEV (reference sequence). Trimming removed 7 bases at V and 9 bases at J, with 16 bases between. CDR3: CASTPRVGSSPLHF. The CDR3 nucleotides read TGTGCCAGCACCCCCCGGGTGGGTAGTTCACCCCTCCACTTT.

The CDR3 region is CASSVGTSGVSEQYF. CDR3 DNA: TGTGCCAGCAGCGTAGGAACTAGCGGGGTTAGCGAGCAGTACTTC. The chain employs TRBV9 and TRBJ2-7; 10 nucleotides align to TRBD2. CDR1 and CDR2 (germline): SGDLS, YYNGEE. This CDR3 is built from 15 residues. V shed 0 bases, J shed 6 bases, and the junction held 6 bases outside the gene matches.

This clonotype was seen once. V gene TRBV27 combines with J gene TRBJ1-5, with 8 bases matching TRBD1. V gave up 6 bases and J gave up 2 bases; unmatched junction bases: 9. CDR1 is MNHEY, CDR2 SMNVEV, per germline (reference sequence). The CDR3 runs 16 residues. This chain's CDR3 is CASRRAGGNGNQPQHF. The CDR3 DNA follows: TGTGCCAGCAGGCGGGCAGGGGGCAATGGCAATCAGCCCCAGCATTTT.

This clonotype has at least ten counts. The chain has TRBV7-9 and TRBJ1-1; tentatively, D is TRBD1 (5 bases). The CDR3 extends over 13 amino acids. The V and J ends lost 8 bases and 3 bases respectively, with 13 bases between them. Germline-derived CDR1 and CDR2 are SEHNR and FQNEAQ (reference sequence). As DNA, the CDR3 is TGTGCCAGCTCTCCGAGGGGAGACACTGAAGCTTTCTTT. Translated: CASSPRGDTEAFF.

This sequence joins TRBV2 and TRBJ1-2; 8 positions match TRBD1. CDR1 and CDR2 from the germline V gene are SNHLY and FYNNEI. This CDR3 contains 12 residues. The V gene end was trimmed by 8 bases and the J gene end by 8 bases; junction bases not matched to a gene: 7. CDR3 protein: CASRQGAGGYTF. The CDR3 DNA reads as TGTGCCAGCCGGCAGGGGGCAGGAGGCTACACCTTC.

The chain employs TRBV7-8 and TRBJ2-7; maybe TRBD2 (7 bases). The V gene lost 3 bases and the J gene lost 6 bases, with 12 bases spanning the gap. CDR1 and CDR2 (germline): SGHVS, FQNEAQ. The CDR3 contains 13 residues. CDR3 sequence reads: CASSLEGGVEQYF. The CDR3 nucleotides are TGTGCCAGCAGCTTGGAGGGGGGGGTCGAGCAGTACTTC.

The CDR3 spells CASSTTRSSYNEQFF. CDR3 bases: TGTGCCAGTAGTACTACGCGTAGCTCCTACAATGAGCAGTTCTTC. The V gene is TRBV19, the J gene TRBJ2-1; D gene uncertain. The ends were cut back, 4 bases at V and 0 bases at J, with 10 bases in the middle. Germline CDR1 reads LNHDA; CDR2 reads SQIVND (reference sequence). The CDR3 extends over 15 amino acids.

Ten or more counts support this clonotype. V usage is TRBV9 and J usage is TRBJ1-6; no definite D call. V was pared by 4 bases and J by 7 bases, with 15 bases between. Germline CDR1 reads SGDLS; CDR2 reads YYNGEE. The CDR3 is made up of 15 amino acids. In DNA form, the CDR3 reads TGTGCCAGCAGCTTCACGGGTTTCACCAATTCACCCCTCCACTTT. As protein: CASSFTGFTNSPLHF.

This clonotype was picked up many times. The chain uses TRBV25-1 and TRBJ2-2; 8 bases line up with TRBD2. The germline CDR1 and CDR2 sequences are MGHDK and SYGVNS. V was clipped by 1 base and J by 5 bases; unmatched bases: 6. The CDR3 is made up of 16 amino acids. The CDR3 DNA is TGTGCCAGCAGTGAATGGGCGGGGGGTGATACCGGGGAGCTGTTTTTT. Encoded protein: CASSEWAGGDTGELFF.

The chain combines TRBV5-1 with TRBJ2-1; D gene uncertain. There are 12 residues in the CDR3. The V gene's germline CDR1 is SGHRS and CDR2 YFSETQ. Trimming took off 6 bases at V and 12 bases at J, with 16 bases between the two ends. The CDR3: CASKLTGSRQFF. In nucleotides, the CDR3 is TGCGCCAGCAAACTAACGGGTTCGAGGCAGTTCTTC.

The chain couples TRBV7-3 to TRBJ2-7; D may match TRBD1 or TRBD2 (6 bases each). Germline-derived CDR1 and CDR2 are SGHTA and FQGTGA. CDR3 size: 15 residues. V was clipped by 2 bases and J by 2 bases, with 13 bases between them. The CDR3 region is CASSLVGGSTYEQYF. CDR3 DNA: TGTGCCAGCAGCTTAGTCGGGGGCTCGACCTACGAGCAGTACTTC.

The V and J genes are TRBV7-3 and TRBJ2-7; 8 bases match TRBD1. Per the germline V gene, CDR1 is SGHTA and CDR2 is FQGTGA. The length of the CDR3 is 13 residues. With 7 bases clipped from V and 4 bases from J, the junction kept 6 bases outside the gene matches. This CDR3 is CASTTWTGYEQYF. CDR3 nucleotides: TGTGCCAGCACCACTTGGACAGGGTACGAGCAGTACTTC.

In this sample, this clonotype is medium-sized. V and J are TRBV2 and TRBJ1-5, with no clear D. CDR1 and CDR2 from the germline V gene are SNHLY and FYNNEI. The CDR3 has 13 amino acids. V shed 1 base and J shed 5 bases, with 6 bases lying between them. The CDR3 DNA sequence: TGTGCCAGCAGTGAAGGGGAGGATCAGCCCCAGCATTTT. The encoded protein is CASSEGEDQPQHF.

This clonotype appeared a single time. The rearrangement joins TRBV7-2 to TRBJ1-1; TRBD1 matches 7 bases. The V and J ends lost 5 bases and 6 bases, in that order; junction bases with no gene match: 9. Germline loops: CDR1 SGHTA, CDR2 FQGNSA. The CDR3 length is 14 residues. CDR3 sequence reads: CASSVRGNGAEAFF. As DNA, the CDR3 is TGTGCCAGCAGCGTCAGGGGGAACGGGGCTGAAGCTTTCTTT.

CDR3 in amino acids: CASSENSGVRNEQFF. CDR3 DNA: TGTGCCAGCAGTGAAAATAGCGGGGTCCGCAATGAGCAGTTCTTC. The genes are TRBV2 and TRBJ2-1, with 8 bases lining up with TRBD2. Trimming removed 2 bases from V and 6 bases from J; junction bases left unmatched: 6. CDR1 and CDR2 (germline): SNHLY, FYNNEI. This CDR3 contains 15 residues.

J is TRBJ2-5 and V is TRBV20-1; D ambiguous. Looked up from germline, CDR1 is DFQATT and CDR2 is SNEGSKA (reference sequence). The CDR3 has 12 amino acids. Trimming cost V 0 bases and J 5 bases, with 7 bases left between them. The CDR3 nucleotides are TGCAGTGCTAGAGATCTTAGGGAGACCCAGTACTTC. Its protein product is CSARDLRETQYF.

CDR3 residues: CASSPEGEGETQYF. CDR3 bases: TGTGCCAGCAGCCCGGAGGGGGAAGGAGAGACCCAGTACTTC. J is TRBJ2-5 and V is TRBV7-8; D could derive from TRBD1 or TRBD2 (6 bases each). Trimming took 5 bases from V and 4 from J, leaving 14 bases between them. The CDR3 runs 14 residues. The germline V gene has CDR1 SGHVS and CDR2 FQNEAQ.

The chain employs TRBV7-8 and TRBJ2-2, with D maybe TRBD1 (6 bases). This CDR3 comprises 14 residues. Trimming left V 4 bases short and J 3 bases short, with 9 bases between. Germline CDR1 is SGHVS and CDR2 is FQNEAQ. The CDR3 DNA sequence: TGTGCCAGCAGCTCTTACAGGGACACCGGGGAGCTGTTTTTT. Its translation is CASSSYRDTGELFF.

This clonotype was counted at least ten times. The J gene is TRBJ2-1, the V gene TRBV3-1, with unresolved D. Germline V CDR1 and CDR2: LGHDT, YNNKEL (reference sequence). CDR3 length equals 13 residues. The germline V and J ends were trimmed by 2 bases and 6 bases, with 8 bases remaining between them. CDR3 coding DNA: TGTGCCAGCAGCCAACGCAATGTCAATGAGCAGTTCTTC. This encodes CASSQRNVNEQFF.

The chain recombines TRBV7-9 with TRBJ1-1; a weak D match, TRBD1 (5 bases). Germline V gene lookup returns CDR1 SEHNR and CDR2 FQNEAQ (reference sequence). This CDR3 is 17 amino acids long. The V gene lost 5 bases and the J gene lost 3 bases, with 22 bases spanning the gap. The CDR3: CASSLGAGGILHTEAFF. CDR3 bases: TGTGCCAGCAGCCTTGGGGCAGGTGGAATTTTACACACTGAAGCTTTCTTT.

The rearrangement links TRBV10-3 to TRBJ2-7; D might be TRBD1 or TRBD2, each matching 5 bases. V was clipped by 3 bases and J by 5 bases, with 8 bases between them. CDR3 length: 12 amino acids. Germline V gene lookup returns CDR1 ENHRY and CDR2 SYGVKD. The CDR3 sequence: CAISEGTDEQYF. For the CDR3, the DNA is TGTGCCATCAGTGAAGGGACGGACGAGCAGTACTTC.

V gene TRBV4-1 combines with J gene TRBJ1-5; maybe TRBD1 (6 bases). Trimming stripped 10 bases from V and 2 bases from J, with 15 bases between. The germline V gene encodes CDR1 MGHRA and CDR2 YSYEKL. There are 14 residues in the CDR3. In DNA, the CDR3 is TGCGCCACCTCTGGGACATACGGCAATCAGCCCCAGCATTTT. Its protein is CATSGTYGNQPQHF.